This TCR beta chain was observed in a study of T cells after yellow fever vaccination. This clonotype was observed many times. This CDR3 spans 12 amino acids. V gave up 3 bases and J gave up 6 bases, with 9 bases separating them. The V gene's germline CDR1 is DFQATT and CDR2 SNEGSKA (reference sequence). TCRdb re-derived calls from the 5' RACE reads in MiXCR, one entry per CDR3 protein. The table shows 25,000 to 30,000 distinct CDR3 sequences, with 5% to 7% occurring only once. This clonotype was obtained from a man aged 25-40 years who received the YFV17D yellow fever vaccine. This chain connects TRBV20-1 to TRBJ2-1; D is possibly TRBD2 (5 bases). The sample was PBMCs, either bulk or a sorted T-cell subset (CD4+, CD8+, memory, or dextramer-sorted; not recorded which), taken 15 days after the yellow fever booster vaccination. CDR3 sequence reads: CSARASINEQFF. CDR3 nucleotide sequence: TGCAGTGCTAGGGCTAGCATCAATGAGCAGTTCTTC.